This T cell receptor beta chain was captured in a study of T cell repertoires in cytomegalovirus infection. General observations from the study: Summed frequency of public TCR beta families distinguished CMV carriers with the relevant HLA. The ex vivo response was dominated by HLA-C-restricted CMV-specific TCR beta clonotypes.

TCRdb called the reads again in MiXCR, with one record for every CDR3 protein. The sample includes about 160,000 distinct CDR3 sequences, roughly 20% seen only once; the top ten take 25%. The V gene end was trimmed by 6 bases and the J gene end by 4 bases; junction bases not matched to a gene: 5. The CDR3 is 14 residues long. Remarks on this clonotype: Its antigen is not identified.

The TCR originated in a human donor in good health (CMV status not recorded). Some clones in this sample may be carry-over from other donors' samples. The material sequenced was CD8+ T cells from cultured PBMCs, taken from culture after CMV antigen stimulation. The chain is built from TRBV12-3 or TRBV12-4 and TRBJ2-7, with 11 bases that match TRBD2. The CDR3 DNA is TGTGCCAGCAGCCCTAGGACTAGCGGGTACGAGCAGTACTTC. This encodes CASSPRTSGYEQYF.